Listed below are T cell receptor beta chains from one sample, sequenced in a study of OX40 agonist ivuxolimab in advanced cancers. Sequencing was performed with immunoSEQ multiplex PCR; in TCRdb, only in-frame clones are kept and a portion is missing. The table has more than 60,000 clones, almost 95% seen once. The sample in question was CD4+ or CD8+ T cells sorted from blood, obtained in a trial of the OX40 agonist ivuxolimab. These receptors were collected from an adult with an advanced solid tumor such as melanoma, head and neck, liver or kidney cancer. CDR3s include the opening cysteine and the closing phenylalanine or tryptophan. D genes are given only for firm matches. Only part of the rows carry a size: once, few, many, or a class if the clone is expanded.

>TRBJ1-2|TRBD1|.|TRBV7-9
TGTGCCAGCAGCCCCTTGGGACAGGGGGGTGTTGGCTACACCTTC
CASSPLGQGGVGYTF
>TRBJ1-2|TRBD1|.|TRBV7-9
TGTGCCAGCAGCTTAGCTGGGCTACAGGGGGCCAGAGGCTACACCTTC
CASSLAGLQGARGYTF
>TRBJ1-5|.|.|TRBV9
TGTGCCAGCAGCCGGGGGAGCAATCAGCCCCAGCATTTT
CASSRGSNQPQHF
>TRBJ2-1|.|once|TRBV7-8
TGTGCCAGCAGCTTCCCCGTCCCAGCAGCAGCTCTGGGAGATGAGCAGTTCTTC
CASSFPVPAAALGDEQFF
>TRBJ1-1|.|.|TRBV27
TGTGCCAGCAGTTTCGGGACCCTGAACACTGAAGCTTTCTTT
CASSFGTLNTEAFF
>TRBJ2-4|.|.|TRBV6-5
TGTGCCAGCAGTTATGGGCAGGAAAACATTCAGTACTTC
CASSYGQENIQYF
>TRBJ2-2|.|.|TRBV4-2
TGTGCCAGCAGCCAAGCGGCTGGGGGCGGGGAGCTGTTTTTT
CASSQAAGGGELFF
>TRBJ2-2|.|.|TRBV7-8
TGTGCCAGCAGCTCCTCCCTGGGGACCGGGGAGCTGTTTTTT
CASSSSLGTGELFF
>TRBJ2-6|.|.|TRBV5-1
TGCGCCAGCAGCATGACAGGCTCTGGGGCCAACGTCCTGACTTTC
CASSMTGSGANVLTF
>TRBJ1-1|.|.|TRBV13
TGTGCCAGCAGCCTCGGCAGGGAAACAAACACTGAAGCTTTCTTT
CASSLGRETNTEAFF